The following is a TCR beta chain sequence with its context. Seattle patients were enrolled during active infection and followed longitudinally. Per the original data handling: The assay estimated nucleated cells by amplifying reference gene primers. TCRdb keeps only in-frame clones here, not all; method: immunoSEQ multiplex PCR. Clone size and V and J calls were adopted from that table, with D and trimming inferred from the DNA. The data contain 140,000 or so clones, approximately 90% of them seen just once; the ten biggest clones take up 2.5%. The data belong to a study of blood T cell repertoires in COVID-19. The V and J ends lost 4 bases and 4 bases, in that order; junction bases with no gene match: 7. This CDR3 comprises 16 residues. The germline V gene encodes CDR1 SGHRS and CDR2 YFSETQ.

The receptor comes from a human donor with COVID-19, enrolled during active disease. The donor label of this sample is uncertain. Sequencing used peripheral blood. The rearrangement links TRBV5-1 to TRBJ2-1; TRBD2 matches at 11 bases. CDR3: CASSTPGTSGYNEQFF. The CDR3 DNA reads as TGCGCCAGCAGCACACCCGGGACTAGCGGTTACAATGAGCAGTTCTTC.